This passage covers 24 T cell receptor beta chains from one sample sequenced in a study of T cell responses to AZD1222 COVID-19 vaccine. Libraries were prepared by immunoSEQ multiplex PCR; TCRdb keeps only in-frame clonotypes and omits some of them. This table has 58,000 or so clones, less than 90% appearing once. The input for sequencing was peripheral blood, taken on day 0 of AZD1222 vaccination. The origin of the receptors is an adult in good health.

The V call is TRBV7-9, the J call TRBJ1-6, with 7 bases lining up with TRBD1. V lost 5 bases, J lost 8 bases, and 6 bases stayed unmatched. This CDR3 is built from 14 residues. Per germline, CDR1 SEHNR and CDR2 FQNEAQ (reference sequence). The CDR3 protein is CASSPRQGDSPLHF. The CDR3 DNA reads as TGTGCCAGCAGCCCGCGACAGGGAGATTCACCCCTCCACTTT.

This clone showed up just once. This sequence joins TRBV30 and TRBJ1-6; D remains ambiguous. Per germline, CDR1 GTSNPN and CDR2 SVGIG (reference sequence). Trimming took off 5 bases at V and 10 bases at J, with 18 bases between the two ends. CDR3 length: 14 amino acids. CDR3 amino acids: CAWAKMGFGSPLHF. The CDR3 region has the DNA TGTGCCTGGGCAAAGATGGGTTTCGGGTCACCCCTCCACTTT.

The chain links TRBV3-1 (or the pseudogene TRBV3-2) to TRBJ2-7; no firm D call. Germline V gene lookup returns CDR1 LGHDT and CDR2 YNNKEL (reference sequence). The V end was cut by 3 bases, the J end by 1 base, with 10 bases between. CDR3 length: 14 residues. This chain's CDR3 is CASSHLVGSYEQYF. The CDR3 DNA reads TGTGCCAGCAGCCATTTGGTTGGGTCCTACGAGCAGTACTTC.

The chain uses TRBV3-1 (or the pseudogene TRBV3-2) and TRBJ1-6; a weak D match, TRBD1 (6 bases). The CDR3 runs 16 residues. Germline V gene data show CDR1 as LGHDT and CDR2 as YNNKEL (reference sequence). Between the trimmed V and J ends, which lost 4 bases and 6 bases, there was a span of 16 bases. The CDR3 DNA is TGTGCCAGCAGCCTAGATACGACAGGCCTTAATTCACCCCTCCACTTT. Translation gives CASSLDTTGLNSPLHF.

There are a few counts of this clone. The chain recombines TRBV15 with TRBJ1-5; tentatively, D is TRBD1 (6 bases). The CDR3 loop spans 15 amino acids. V lost 3 bases and J lost 7, with 16 bases in between. Germline V gene data show CDR1 as LNHNV and CDR2 as YYDKDF (reference sequence). The CDR3 sequence: CATSSPQGPGQPQHF. For the CDR3, the DNA is TGTGCCACCAGCAGCCCCCAGGGGCCGGGGCAGCCCCAGCATTTT.

V gene TRBV5-6 combines with J gene TRBJ1-6; the D gene is possibly TRBD1 (6 bases). Germline V gene sequence: CDR1 SGHDT, CDR2 YYEEEE. CDR3 length: 15 residues. Trimming pared 5 bases from V and 9 bases from J, leaving 18 bases between. The CDR3, as DNA: TGTGCCAGCAGGAAATGGTCAGGGGCGAGTTCACCCCTCCACTTT. Translating it yields CASRKWSGASSPLHF.

V gene TRBV19 combines with J gene TRBJ1-1, with D perhaps matching TRBD1 (5 bases). This CDR3 region has 13 residues. Trimming removed 0 bases at V and 3 bases at J, with 5 bases between. Germline V gene data show CDR1 as LNHDA and CDR2 as SQIVND (reference sequence). CDR3 DNA sequence: TGTGCCAGTAGTATAGACAGGGACACTGAAGCTTTCTTT. It is translated as CASSIDRDTEAFF.

The V call is TRBV10-3, the J call TRBJ2-2; 8 bases map to TRBD1. Per the germline V gene, CDR1 is ENHRY and CDR2 is SYGVKD. This CDR3 contains 17 residues. V dropped 0 bases and J dropped 7; count of bases not matched to a gene: 10. The CDR3 region is CAISESTHGTGGGELFF. The CDR3 DNA reads TGTGCCATCAGTGAGTCGACTCACGGGACAGGAGGCGGGGAGCTGTTTTTT.

The J gene is TRBJ2-3, the V gene TRBV5-1, with 9 bases that match TRBD2. The V gene end was trimmed by 0 bases and the J gene end by 0 bases; junction bases not matched to a gene: 8. CDR1 SGHRS and CDR2 YFSETQ come from the germline V gene. This CDR3 has 18 residues. The CDR3: CASSLASSGDGSTDTQYF. As DNA, the CDR3 is TGCGCCAGCAGCTTGGCGTCTAGCGGGGATGGGAGCACAGATACGCAGTATTTT.

The rearrangement uses TRBV30 and TRBJ2-3; TRBD1 matches at 8 bases. Germline CDR1 is GTSNPN and CDR2 is SVGIG (reference sequence). Trimming cost V 1 base and J 2 bases; bases outside gene matches: 5. The CDR3 is made up of 15 amino acids. DNA of the CDR3: TGTGCCTGGAGTGACGGACAGGGCTACACAGATACGCAGTATTTT. Residues: CAWSDGQGYTDTQYF.

This chain uses TRBV21-1 with TRBJ1-4; no check of the table's D call, TRBD1, against the DNA was made. TRBV21-1 is a pseudogene segment. The CDR3 length is 13 residues. The CDR3 nucleotides are TGTGCCAGCCCTTTCACAGGGTTAATGAAAAACTGTTTT. Encoded protein: CASPFTGLMKNCF.

V usage is TRBV3-1 (or the pseudogene TRBV3-2) and J usage is TRBJ2-1; no definite D call. The V gene's germline CDR1 is LGHDT and CDR2 YNNKEL (reference sequence). CDR3 length: 13 residues. V lost 2 bases to trimming and J lost 1 base, with 3 bases between them. In DNA form, the CDR3 reads TGTGCCAGCAGCCAAAGTTCCTACAATGAGCAGTTCTTC. Its protein product is CASSQSSYNEQFF.

The genes are TRBV2 and TRBJ2-2; 7 bases agree with TRBD2. The CDR3 runs to 15 residues. Looked up from germline, CDR1 is SNHLY and CDR2 is FYNNEI. V was pared by 7 bases and J by 4 bases, with 9 bases of the junction left unmatched. CDR3 protein: CASILGEGRTGELFF. CDR3 nucleotide sequence: TGTGCCAGCATCCTAGGGGAGGGTCGCACCGGGGAGCTGTTTTTT.

J is TRBJ1-1 and V is TRBV6-6, with TRBD1 as a possible D gene (5 bases). Trimming cost V 5 bases and J 1 base, with 11 bases left between them. Per germline, CDR1 MNHNY and CDR2 SVGAGI (reference sequence). The CDR3 consists of 14 residues. The CDR3 nucleotides are TGTGCCAGCAGTGCGACAGTCTCGAACACTGAAGCTTTCTTT. Translating gives CASSATVSNTEAFF.

The V and J genes are TRBV6-9 and TRBJ1-6; D might be TRBD1 (6 bases). The germline V and J ends were trimmed by 4 bases and 7 bases, with 11 bases remaining between them. The CDR3 is 14 amino acids. The germline gives CDR1 MNHGY, CDR2 SVAAGI. CDR3 coding DNA: TGTGCCAGCAGTTCAACAGGGACCAATTCACCCCTCCACTTT. This sequence encodes CASSSTGTNSPLHF.

The rearrangement uses TRBV2 and TRBJ1-3; the D is unclear. CDR1 and CDR2 from the germline V gene are SNHLY and FYNNEI. The CDR3 has 18 amino acids. V dropped 6 bases and J dropped 0 bases, with 21 bases sitting between them. The CDR3 sequence is CASRRTVGRPSSGNTIYF. The CDR3 DNA reads TGTGCCAGCAGGAGAACGGTAGGACGGCCCAGCTCTGGAAACACCATATATTTT.

The genes are TRBV19 and TRBJ2-1; tentative D call: TRBD2 (6 bases). Germline CDR1 reads LNHDA; CDR2 reads SQIVND (reference sequence). Between the trimmed V and J ends, which lost 10 bases and 9 bases, there was a span of 25 bases. This CDR3 is 15 amino acids long. In nucleotides, the CDR3 is TGTGCCACCCAAACTTCAGCTGCGAGCGGGTTTGAGCAGTTCTTC. Translated, it gives CATQTSAASGFEQFF.

The chain uses TRBV10-1 and TRBJ1-3; TRBD1 agrees at 8 bases. The CDR3 has 17 amino acids. CDR1 and CDR2 from the germline V gene are WNHNN and SYGVQD (reference sequence). J was trimmed by 1 base and V by 7 bases; bases with no gene match: 12. The CDR3 DNA follows: TGCGCCAGCACCGACCCCGGCAGGGGGCGGTCTGGAAACACCATATATTTT. Translated: CASTDPGRGRSGNTIYF.

This chain links TRBV7-6 with TRBJ2-7; 8 positions agree with TRBD1. Losses at the gene ends were 1 base for V and 1 base for J; bases not matched to a gene: 3. This CDR3 region has 15 residues. Looked up from germline, CDR1 is SGHVS and CDR2 is FNYEAQ. The CDR3 sequence: CASSLGGQGSYEQYF. CDR3 nucleotides: TGTGCCAGCAGCTTAGGAGGACAGGGATCCTACGAGCAGTACTTC.

The chain combines TRBV9 with TRBJ2-1; 10 positions match TRBD1. Germline V lookup: CDR1 SGDLS, CDR2 YYNGEE. Trimming took 3 bases from V and 2 from J; bases not matched to a gene: 8. This CDR3 spans 17 amino acids. CDR3 nucleotide sequence: TGTGCCAGCAGCGCTTCGACAGGGGGCGTCGCCTACAATGAGCAGTTCTTC. Its protein product is CASSASTGGVAYNEQFF.

This chain links TRBV18 with TRBJ2-1; 7 bases match TRBD2. In germline, CDR1 is KGHSH, CDR2 LQKENI. The CDR3 totals 16 residues. V shed 3 bases, J shed 4 bases, and the junction held 9 bases outside the gene matches. The CDR3 loop reads CASSPSLTSLYNEQFF. The CDR3 DNA sequence: TGTGCCAGCTCACCGAGTTTGACTAGCCTATACAATGAGCAGTTCTTC.

The chain has TRBV4-3 and TRBJ2-2; 7 bases match TRBD1. Germline V gene sequence: CDR1 LGHNA, CDR2 YSLEER. This CDR3 contains 15 residues. Trimming cost V 9 bases and J 6 bases; bases outside gene matches: 13. The CDR3 loop is CASTPNRGVAGELFF. The DNA of the CDR3 is TGCGCCAGTACTCCGAACAGGGGTGTAGCCGGGGAGCTGTTTTTT.

This clone was picked up a small number of times. The rearrangement joins TRBV29-1 to TRBJ1-2, with TRBD1 matching 8 bases. With V trimmed by 7 bases and J by 11 bases, 15 bases remained unmatched. This CDR3 region has 13 residues. CDR1 is SQVTM and CDR2 is ANQGSEA in the germline V gene. The CDR3 bases are TGCAGCGGGATCGGACAGGGAAGAATAGGTTACACCTTC. Translated: CSGIGQGRIGYTF.

The chain uses TRBV5-1 and TRBJ2-3; TRBD2 agrees at 12 bases. J was trimmed by 5 bases and V by 0 bases; bases with no gene match: 7. There are 17 residues in the CDR3. CDR1 is SGHRS, CDR2 YFSETQ, per germline. The CDR3 spells CASSLVSSGGAGDTQYF. CDR3 in DNA: TGCGCCAGCAGCTTGGTTTCTAGCGGGGGGGCCGGAGATACGCAGTATTTT.